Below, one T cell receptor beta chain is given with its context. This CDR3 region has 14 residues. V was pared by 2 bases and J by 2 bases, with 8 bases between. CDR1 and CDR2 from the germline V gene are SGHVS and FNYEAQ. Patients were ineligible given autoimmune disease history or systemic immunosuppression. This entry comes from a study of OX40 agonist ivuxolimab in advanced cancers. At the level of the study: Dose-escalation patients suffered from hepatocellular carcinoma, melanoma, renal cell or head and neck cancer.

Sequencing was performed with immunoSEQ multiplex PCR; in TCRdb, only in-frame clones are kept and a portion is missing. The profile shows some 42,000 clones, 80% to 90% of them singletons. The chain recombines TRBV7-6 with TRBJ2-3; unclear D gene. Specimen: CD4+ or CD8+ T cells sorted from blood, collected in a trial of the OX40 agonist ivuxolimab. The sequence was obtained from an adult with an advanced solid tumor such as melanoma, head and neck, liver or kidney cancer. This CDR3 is CASSLFGNTDTQYF. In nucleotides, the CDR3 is TGTGCCAGCAGCTTATTTGGGAACACAGATACGCAGTATTTT.